This T cell receptor (beta chain) was sequenced for a study of cytomegalovirus exposure and HLA in healthy donors. Study-level findings and limits: Generally TCR sequences proved uncommon, though certain public TCRs appeared in numerous donors.

The ends lost 6 bases at V and 0 bases at J; junction bases unmatched: 10. This CDR3 is built from 15 residues. Germline values: CDR1 SQVTM, CDR2 ANQGSEA. Points on this clone: The antigen is not known.

PCR was performed using 60 Vbeta and 13 Jbeta primers. Produced via immunoSEQ multiplex PCR; TCRdb's table is partial and in-frame only. The sample includes approximately 150,000 clones, approximately 80% seen only once; the top ten take 1.5% to 2%. The TCR was taken from a woman aged 30 to 39 in good health and CMV-seronegative. The specimen was PBMCs. The chain uses TRBV29-1 and TRBJ1-1, with 7 bases identical to TRBD1. CDR3 in DNA: TGCAGCGTGGACGACAGGGTCGGTATGAACACTGAAGCTTTCTTT. It codes for CSVDDRVGMNTEAFF.